This T cell receptor (beta chain) derives from a study of blood T cell repertoires in COVID-19. V lost 2 bases, J lost 0 bases, and 9 bases lay in between. Germline-derived CDR1 and CDR2 are PRHDT and FYEKMQ (reference sequence). This CDR3 is built from 15 residues. Generated by immunoSEQ multiplex PCR, the TCRdb table keeps only in-frame clones and is missing some. Here the sample spans 180,000 or so clones, around four fifths being singletons. Sequences were obtained from peripheral blood. The rearrangement links TRBV13 to TRBJ2-3; D is possibly TRBD2 (5 bases). The receptor was isolated from a woman in her 40s with COVID-19, enrolled during active disease. The CDR3 region has the DNA TGTGCCAGCAGCTTATACGGGGTCAGCACAGATACGCAGTATTTT. This codes for CASSLYGVSTDTQYF.